These 14 T cell receptor beta chains originate from one sample sequenced in a study of T cell responses to AZD1222 COVID-19 vaccine. Only in-frame clones appear in the TCRdb table, and some are missing; sequencing was by immunoSEQ multiplex PCR. The table lists more than 100,000 clones, more than 75% of them singletons. The sample was peripheral blood, taken on day 0 of AZD1222 vaccination. All receptors derive from an adult in good health.

This clone appeared once. V is TRBV11-2 and J is TRBJ2-7, with D uncertain. V was shortened by 5 bases and J by 7 bases, with 12 bases between the two germline ends. Germline values: CDR1 SGHAT, CDR2 FQNNGV. This CDR3 is 12 amino acids long. The CDR3 bases are TGTGCCAGCAGCCCGATCACCGGGGAGCAGTACTTC. This encodes CASSPITGEQYF.

The V gene is TRBV6-5, the J gene TRBJ2-7; D call uncertain. The length of the CDR3 is 14 residues. Trimming cost V 6 bases and J 2 bases, with 14 bases left between them. Germline CDR1 is MNHEY and CDR2 is SVGAGI. The CDR3 DNA reads as TGTGCCAGCAGAACGGACGGCCCTCCCTACGAGCAGTACTTC. It is translated as CASRTDGPPYEQYF.

This sequence joins TRBV3-1 (or the pseudogene TRBV3-2) and TRBJ2-5, with TRBD2 matching 9 bases. The CDR3 is 14 residues long. Germline CDR1 LGHDT, CDR2 YNNKEL (reference sequence). The V gene end was trimmed by 4 bases and the J gene end by 5 bases; junction bases not matched to a gene: 5. The CDR3 is CASSLGTSYETQYF. In nucleotides, the CDR3 is TGTGCCAGCAGCCTTGGGACTAGCTATGAGACCCAGTACTTC.

The chain links TRBV12-3 or TRBV12-4 to TRBJ1-2; 9 bases are shared with TRBD1. The CDR3 totals 13 residues. V was clipped by 4 bases and J by 8 bases; unmatched bases: 5. This chain's CDR3 is CASSSGTGSGYTF. The DNA of the CDR3 is TGTGCCAGCAGTTCCGGGACAGGGTCGGGCTACACCTTC.

The count of this clone is one. V and J are TRBV12-3 or TRBV12-4 and TRBJ2-2; TRBD2 aligns across 8 bases. The trim removed 6 bases at V and 7 bases at J, leaving 4 bases unmatched. The CDR3 has 13 residues. For the CDR3, the DNA is TGTGCCAGCAGGGACCGGGGGGGCGGGGAGCTGTTTTTT. Protein: CASRDRGGGELFF.

This rearrangement joins TRBV30 to TRBJ1-3, with unresolved D. CDR3 length: 12 residues. The germline CDR1 and CDR2 sequences are GTSNPN and SVGIG (reference sequence). V gave up 1 base and J gave up 4 bases, with 5 bases separating them. This chain's CDR3 is CAWSARGNTIYF. CDR3 bases: TGTGCCTGGAGTGCCAGGGGAAACACCATATATTTT.

The chain links TRBV27 to TRBJ2-5; 8 nucleotides agree with TRBD2. Germline V gives CDR1 MNHEY, CDR2 SMNVEV (reference sequence). The J segment lost 5 bases and the V segment lost 7 bases, leaving 12 bases of the junction unmatched. The length of the CDR3 is 15 residues. In DNA, the CDR3 is TGTGCCAGCACTCCGAACGGGAGGGAGCGGGAGACCCAGTACTTC. It yields the protein CASTPNGRERETQYF.

This sequence joins TRBV13 and TRBJ2-5; a possible D gene is TRBD2 (6 bases). V was cut by 3 bases and J by 3 bases, with 11 bases left in between. The germline gives CDR1 PRHDT, CDR2 FYEKMQ (reference sequence). The CDR3 extends over 14 amino acids. As DNA, the CDR3 is TGTGCCAGCAGCTTGGGACTTGCTGAAGAGACCCAGTACTTC. Its protein is CASSLGLAEETQYF.

For the CDR3, the DNA is TGCGCCAGCAGCCAAGAAGGTGGTGCTGAGCCCTACGAGCAGTACTTC. Encoded protein: CASSQEGGAEPYEQYF. V gene TRBV4-3 combines with J gene TRBJ2-7, with D unclear. V was cut by 0 bases and J by 2 bases, with 14 bases left in between. CDR1 LGHNA and CDR2 YSLEER come from the germline V gene. The length of the CDR3 is 16 residues.

The chain couples TRBV6-5 to TRBJ2-3, with D possibly matching TRBD1 (5 bases). Trimming cost V 7 bases and J 3 bases, with 8 bases left between them. Germline CDR1 is MNHEY and CDR2 is SVGAGI. The CDR3 spans 12 residues. DNA of the CDR3: TGTGCCAGCATAGGGGATACAGATACGCAGTATTTT. Protein sequence: CASIGDTDTQYF.

The chain carries TRBV9 and TRBJ2-6, with D tentatively TRBD2 (5 bases). Trimming shortened V by 0 bases and J by 1 base, and 5 bases separated the two germline ends. Germline values: CDR1 SGDLS, CDR2 YYNGEE. This CDR3 contains 15 residues. This chain's CDR3 is CASSVAGSGANVLTF. The CDR3 DNA follows: TGTGCCAGCAGCGTAGCGGGGTCTGGGGCCAACGTCCTGACTTTC. Full variable domain (missing parts from reference TRBV9 and TRBJ2-6): DSGVTQTPKHLITATGQRVTLRCSPRSGDLSVYWYQQSLDQGLQFLIQYYNGEERAKGNILERFSAQQFPDLHSELNLSSLELGDSALYFCASSVAGSGANVLTFGAGSRLTVL.

The rearrangement joins TRBV4-2 to TRBJ2-7; D is unresolved. The CDR3 totals 14 residues. Per germline, CDR1 LGHNA and CDR2 YNFKEQ. Trimming stripped 3 bases from V and 0 bases from J, with 9 bases between. The CDR3 protein is CASSQRSDSYEQYF. In nucleotides, the CDR3 is TGTGCCAGCAGCCAGAGATCGGACTCCTACGAGCAGTACTTC.

V usage is TRBV11-1 and J usage is TRBJ2-2; TRBD2 matches at 12 bases. The CDR3 sequence is 16 residues long. Germline values: CDR1 SGHAT, CDR2 FQDESV (reference sequence). The V gene end was trimmed by 5 bases and the J gene end by 4 bases; junction bases not matched to a gene: 5. The CDR3 DNA reads TGTGCCAGCAGCCCGACTAGCGGGAGTGGCACCGGGGAGCTGTTTTTT. The encoded protein is CASSPTSGSGTGELFF.

This sequence joins TRBV2 and TRBJ2-7; D gene unclear. This CDR3 is built from 11 residues. Germline V gene lookup returns CDR1 SNHLY and CDR2 FYNNEI. Trimming took off 6 bases at V and 2 bases at J, with 5 bases between the two ends. CDR3 in DNA: TGTGCCAGCAGGAATACCTACGAGCAGTACTTC. Translation: CASRNTYEQYF.